This T cell receptor beta chain emerged from a study of blood T cell repertoires in COVID-19. The overall study: The samples span acute and convalescent COVID-19 from the United States, Italy and Spain. In each case, the material was cDNA or gDNA derived from T cells, B-cell-depleted T cells, or PBMCs.

The authors' processing: Amplifying reference gene primers gave estimates of nucleated cell counts. Profiled with immunoSEQ multiplex PCR; TCRdb holds only in-frame clones, not every one. Clone size and V and J calls were adopted from that table, with D and trimming inferred from the DNA. The table shows about 160,000 clones, with roughly 79% occurring only once. The CDR3 is 15 residues long. Germline V gene lookup returns CDR1 LGHNA and CDR2 YNFKEQ. Trimming removed 6 bases at V and 0 bases at J, with 14 bases between. This chain connects TRBV4-2 to TRBJ1-2; no firm D call. The sample taken for sequencing was peripheral blood. The clonotype originates from a woman at least 80 years old with acute or convalescent COVID-19. CDR3 protein: CASSLADTSNYGYTF. CDR3 bases: TGTGCCAGCAGTCTTGCCGACACCTCTAACTATGGCTACACCTTC.